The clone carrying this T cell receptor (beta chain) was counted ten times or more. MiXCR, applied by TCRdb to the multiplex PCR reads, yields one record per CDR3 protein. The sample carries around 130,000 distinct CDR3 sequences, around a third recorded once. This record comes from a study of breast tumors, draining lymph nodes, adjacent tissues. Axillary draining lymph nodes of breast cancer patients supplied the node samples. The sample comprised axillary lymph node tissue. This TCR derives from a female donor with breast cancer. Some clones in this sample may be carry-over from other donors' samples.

The CDR3 is CATSDSRIYTDTQYF. DNA for the CDR3: TGTGCCACCAGTGATTCCCGGATCTACACAGATACGCAGTATTTT. This chain joins TRBV24-1 and TRBJ2-3; no clear D. In germline, CDR1 is KGHDR, CDR2 SFDVKD. The CDR3 consists of 15 residues. The ends were cut back, 2 bases at V and 2 bases at J, with 10 bases in the middle.